The clone carrying this T cell receptor (beta chain) was detected once. Its cognate antigen is unknown. Profiling relied on immunoSEQ multiplex PCR, and the TCRdb table lists in-frame clones only, not all of them. The sample includes more than 45,000 clones, approximately 91% of them seen just once. The data derive from a study of OX40 agonist ivuxolimab in advanced cancers. Across the study: The mean age was approximately 60 years, ranging from roughly 23 to 80, with roughly four fifths of participants male. General study results and limits: Dosing at 0.1 to 3.0 mg/kg was accompanied by clonal expansion of CD4+ and CD8+ blood T cells by week 6.

Trimming removed 5 bases at V and 0 bases at J, with 3 bases between. There are 12 residues in the CDR3. Germline V gene data show CDR1 as SEHNR and CDR2 as FQNEAQ (reference sequence). The rearrangement links TRBV7-9 to TRBJ2-3; D gene unclear. Specimen: CD4+ or CD8+ T cells sorted from blood, collected in a trial of the OX40 agonist ivuxolimab. The source is an adult with an advanced solid tumor such as melanoma, head and neck, liver or kidney cancer. The CDR3 DNA is TGTGCCAGCAGCCCTAGCACAGATACGCAGTATTTT. This sequence encodes CASSPSTDTQYF.